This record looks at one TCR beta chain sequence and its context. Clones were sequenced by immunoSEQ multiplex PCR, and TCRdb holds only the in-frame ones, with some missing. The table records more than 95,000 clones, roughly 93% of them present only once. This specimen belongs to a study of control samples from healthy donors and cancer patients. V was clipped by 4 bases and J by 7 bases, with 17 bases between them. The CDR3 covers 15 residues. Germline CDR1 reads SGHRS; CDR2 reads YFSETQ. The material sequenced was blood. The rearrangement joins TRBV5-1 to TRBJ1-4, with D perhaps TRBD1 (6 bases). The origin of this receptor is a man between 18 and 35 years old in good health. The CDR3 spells CASSMMTGSAEKLFF. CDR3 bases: TGCGCCAGCAGCATGATGACAGGAAGCGCTGAAAAACTGTTTTTT.